The rows below give T cell receptor beta chains drawn from one sample of a study of T cell repertoires in cytomegalovirus infection. One entry per CDR3 protein, called by TCRdb with MiXCR from the reads. The sample shows around 300,000 distinct CDR3 sequences, roughly 24% of them seen only once. Sequencing input: PBMCs. These receptors came from a human donor in good health (CMV status not recorded). Some clones in this sample may be carry-over from other donors' samples. The CDR3 runs from the conserved cysteine through the conserved F or W. D genes are given only for firm matches. Not all rows give a size; the values are once, few, many and, for expanded clones, a class.

D	V	J	size	DNA	CDR3
NA	TRBV10-3	TRBJ1-1	once	TGTGCCATCAGTGGGTCAACAGCAAAGTATGAAGCTTTCTTT	CAISGSTAKYEAFF
TRBD1	TRBV10-2	TRBJ1-3	many	TGCGCCAGCATGACAGGGGGAGATGGAAACACCATATATTTT	CASMTGGDGNTIYF
TRBD1	TRBV7-2	TRBJ2-7	many	TGTGCCAGCAGCTTAGAGTCAGGGGGACAGGGGGTAAACGAGCAGTACTTC	CASSLESGGQGVNEQYF
NA	TRBV6-2/TRBV6-3	TRBJ2-1	many	TGTGCCAGCACCAAGGGGGAATACAATGAGCAGTTCTTC	CASTKGEYNEQFF
TRBD2	TRBV11-2	TRBJ2-2	NA	TGTGCCAGCCGGGGACTAGCGGGAGCCCCGAACACCGGGGAGCTGTTTTTT	CASRGLAGAPNTGELFF
NA	TRBV7-2	TRBJ1-5	many	TGTGCCAGCAGCTTAGGCAGGGCTGGCAATCAGCCCCAGCATTTT	CASSLGRAGNQPQHF
NA	TRBV7-8	TRBJ1-1	many	TGTGCCAGCAGCCCTTCAAGGGTCACTGAAGCTTTCTTT	CASSPSRVTEAFF
NA	TRBV10-3	TRBJ2-3	NA	TGTGCCATCCTGGCTGGGCAGTCTAGCACAGATACGCAGTATTTT	CAILAGQSSTDTQYF
NA	TRBV7-2	TRBJ2-7	many	TGTGCCAGCAGCATCGGACTTCCCGGGTCCTACGAGCAGTACTTC	CASSIGLPGSYEQYF
NA	TRBV7-9	TRBJ2-7	few	TGTGCCAGCAGGGAGGTTCGAGTTGGCGAGCAGTACTTC	CASREVRVGEQYF
NA	TRBV12-3/TRBV12-4	TRBJ1-6	NA	TGTGCCAGCAGTTCCCAGGTGGGGGCGGATTCACCCCTCCACTTT	CASSSQVGADSPLHF
NA	TRBV12-3/TRBV12-4	TRBJ2-1	few	TGTGCCAGCAGTCGGAGGGCACAAAACAATGAGCAGTTCTTC	CASSRRAQNNEQFF
NA	TRBV29-1	TRBJ2-7	few	TGCAGCGTTGAAGATCGAGGGACCTCCTCCTACGAGCAGTACTTC	CSVEDRGTSSYEQYF
NA	TRBV28	TRBJ1-2	NA	TGTGCCAGCAACCCGGTGACAGGCCTCTGGATCTATGGCTACACCTTC	CASNPVTGLWIYGYTF
NA	TRBV6-2/TRBV6-3	TRBJ2-7	NA	TGTGCCAGCACCCCGGACAGTGACGAGCAGTACTTC	CASTPDSDEQYF
NA	TRBV28	TRBJ2-1	NA	TGTGCCAGCCCCCCCCCCCTGGCAGACGGCAATGAGCAGTTCTTC	CASPPPLADGNEQFF
TRBD1	TRBV7-8	TRBJ1-2	many	TGTGCCAGCAGCACAAGTCCTGGGACAGGGGGGGGTAGCTACACCTTC	CASSTSPGTGGGSYTF
TRBD2	TRBV28	TRBJ2-1	few	TGTGCCAGCAGCCTTCTCGGACTAGCGGGAGACCATGAGCAGTTCTTC	CASSLLGLAGDHEQFF
TRBD1	TRBV10-3	TRBJ1-1	NA	TGTGCCATCAAGGGGGCGGTGAACACTGAAGCTTTCTTT	CAIKGAVNTEAFF
TRBD2	TRBV7-2	TRBJ2-7	NA	TGTGCCAGCAGCTTAGTGTCTAGCGGGAGTCTCTACGAGCAGTACTTC	CASSLVSSGSLYEQYF
TRBD2	TRBV7-2	TRBJ2-5	many	TGTGCCAGCAGCTTAGCTCTGGTAGCGGGAGCTGAGACCCAGTACTTC	CASSLALVAGAETQYF
NA	TRBV27	TRBJ2-7	NA	TGTGCCAGCAGTTTAACCAGTTCCTCCTACGAGCAGTACTTC	CASSLTSSSYEQYF
NA	TRBV6-6	TRBJ2-5	few	TGTGCCAGCAGTTACAGGATGTTCGAAGGGACCCAGTACTTC	CASSYRMFEGTQYF
TRBD2	TRBV7-2	TRBJ2-7	many	TGTGCCAGCAGCCCGGGACTAGCGGTCTCCTACGAGCAGTACTTC	CASSPGLAVSYEQYF
NA	TRBV24-1	TRBJ2-1	NA	TGTGCCACCAGTGTACAGACGCACTCCTACAATGAGCAGTTCTTC	CATSVQTHSYNEQFF
TRBD1	TRBV11-2	TRBJ2-2	NA	TGTGCCAGCAGCTTAGAGGGACAGGGGGCCGGTACCGGGGAGCTGTTTTTT	CASSLEGQGAGTGELFF
TRBD1	TRBV7-6	TRBJ2-7	few	TGTGCCAGCAGCTTAGGGGACAGGATCCACGAGCAGTACTTC	CASSLGDRIHEQYF
TRBD2	TRBV20-1	TRBJ2-7	NA	TGCAGTGCGGTCGGGAGGATCTCTTCCTACGAGCAGTACTTC	CSAVGRISSYEQYF
NA	TRBV20-1	TRBJ1-2	NA	TGCAGTGCTAGAGAAAACAGAAACTATGGCTACACCTTC	CSARENRNYGYTF
NA	TRBV28	TRBJ2-1	many	TGTGCCAGCAGTCTAGGGCTGGGGGAGATTACCTACAATGAGCAGTTCTTC	CASSLGLGEITYNEQFF
NA	TRBV25-1	TRBJ2-2	NA	TGTGCCAGCAGTGCACAATTGGCTGGGGAGCTGTTTTTT	CASSAQLAGELFF
TRBD1	TRBV20-1	TRBJ2-7	few	TGCAGTGCTCCGGCGAGGGGACAGGCGTCATCCTACGAGCAGTACTTC	CSAPARGQASSYEQYF
NA	TRBV10-3	TRBJ1-3	NA	TGTGCCATCAAGGAGGGAAACACCATATATTTT	CAIKEGNTIYF
NA	TRBV14	TRBJ2-2	NA	TGTGCCAGCAGCCAAGTGGCCGGGACCGGGGAGCTGTTTTTT	CASSQVAGTGELFF
NA	TRBV7-9	TRBJ2-5	few	TGTGCCAGCAGCCCTCCCGGGGAGACCCAGTACTTC	CASSPPGETQYF
NA	TRBV5-4	TRBJ2-1	few	TGTGCCAGCAGCTTGGGTGGAGCTGTGAGCTCCTACAATGAGCAGTTCTTC	CASSLGGAVSSYNEQFF
NA	TRBV25-1	TRBJ1-2	NA	TGTGCCAGCAGTGCTTCGGGGGATAACTATGGCTACACCTTC	CASSASGDNYGYTF
TRBD1	TRBV15	TRBJ2-7	NA	TGTGCCACCAGCAGAGGGGACAGCTCCTACGAGCAGTACTTC	CATSRGDSSYEQYF
NA	TRBV7-2	TRBJ2-2	NA	TGTGCCAGCAGCTTTGTCGGGGAGCTGTTTTTT	CASSFVGELFF
TRBD1	TRBV9	TRBJ2-1	NA	TGTGCCAGCAGGGGGACAGGGGGCTATGGTGAGCAGTTCTTC	CASRGTGGYGEQFF
NA	TRBV7-2	TRBJ2-1	many	TGTGCCAGCAGCTTAAGGAGCGGCTCCTACAATGAGCAGTTCTTC	CASSLRSGSYNEQFF
TRBD1	TRBV28	TRBJ1-6	NA	TGTGCCAGCAGTCGGACAGGGGAATCCTCTCCCCTCCACTTT	CASSRTGESSPLHF
NA	TRBV2	TRBJ2-1	once	TGTGCCAGCGGGGGTACCATCCTCGGGGGTGAGCAGTTCTTC	CASGGTILGGEQFF